One T cell receptor beta chain is described in this entry. The data originate from a study of blood T cell repertoires in COVID-19. About the study: COVID-19 samples from acute and convalescent phases originated in the United States, Italy and Spain. From T cells, B-cell-depleted T cells, or PBMCs came the material, which was cDNA or gDNA.

Assay used: immunoSEQ multiplex PCR; TCRdb lists only in-frame clones, some missing. The data contain about 140,000 clones, roughly 86% of them singletons. Recruits, aged about 18 to 100 years, lived in some 25 US areas. Participant reports of clinical history set cohort assignment. The germline V gene has CDR1 LGHNT and CDR2 FRNRAP. V lost 1 base and J 0 bases, leaving 12 bases between the germline ends. CDR3 length: 16 residues. This chain connects TRBV12-5 to TRBJ1-1; a possible D gene is TRBD1 (6 bases). The receptor's source is a woman aged 45-65 years with acute COVID-19. Material: PBMCs or T cells enriched from blood (not recorded which). CDR3 sequence (DNA): TGTGCTAGTGGTTTGGGGACAGACCTAATGAACACTGAAGCTTTCTTT. Amino acid sequence: CASGLGTDLMNTEAFF.